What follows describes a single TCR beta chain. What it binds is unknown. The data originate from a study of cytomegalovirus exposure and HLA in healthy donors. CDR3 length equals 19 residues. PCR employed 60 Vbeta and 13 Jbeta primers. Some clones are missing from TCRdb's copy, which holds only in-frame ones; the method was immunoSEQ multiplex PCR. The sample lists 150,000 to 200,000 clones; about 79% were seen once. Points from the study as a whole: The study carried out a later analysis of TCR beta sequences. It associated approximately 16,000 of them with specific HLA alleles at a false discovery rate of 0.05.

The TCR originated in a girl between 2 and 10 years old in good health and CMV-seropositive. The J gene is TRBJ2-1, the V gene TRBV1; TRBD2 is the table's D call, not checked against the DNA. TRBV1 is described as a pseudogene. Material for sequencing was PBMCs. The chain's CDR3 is CTSSQSTPGGLAGRNEQFF. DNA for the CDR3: TGCACCAGCAGCCAATCAACCCCCGGCGGACTAGCGGGGAGGAATGAGCAGTTCTTC.